The T cell receptor beta chain described here comes from a study of cytotoxic CD8 clonotypes in ibrutinib-treated CLL. The method was immunoSEQ multiplex PCR; TCRdb's version includes in-frame clones alone and lacks a portion of them. Altogether over 150,000 clones are present, around 84% being singletons, with the ten largest covering roughly 2%. CDR1 is SGHNT and CDR2 is YYREEE in the germline V gene (reference sequence). The CDR3 runs 16 residues. This clone appeared many times. One end of the junction is discordant with germline, which a read error may explain. This sample includes further DNA sequences coding for the same CDR3.

This clonotype was sampled from a human donor with chronic lymphocytic leukemia. Sequencing was performed on PBMCs, taken after 12 months of ibrutinib treatment. The chain couples TRBV5-4 to TRBJ2-7; 12 bases agree with TRBD1. For the CDR3, the DNA is TGCGCCAGCAGCCACTCGATCGGGACAGGGGGCGACGAGCAGTACTTC. Translation: CASSHSIGTGGDEQYF. The full variable domain, its missing parts supplied by reference TRBV5-4 and TRBJ2-7, is ETGVTQSPTHLIKTRGQQVTLRCSSQSGHNTVSWYQQALGQGPQFIFQYYREEENGRGNFPPRFSGLQFPNYSSELNVNALELDDSALYLCASSHSIGTGGDEQYFGPGTRLTVT.